Sequencing of this T cell receptor (beta chain) was carried out in a study of blood T cell repertoires in COVID-19. Across the study: T cells, B-cell-depleted T cells, or PBMCs provided the cDNA or gDNA that served as material.

The CDR3 spans 18 residues. The assay was immunoSEQ multiplex PCR, and TCRdb's table has in-frame clones only and misses some. The data show 250,000 to 300,000 clones, 88% seen once. Enrollees, about 18 to 90 years old, lived in some 24 US areas. Self-reported history from a screening survey and questionnaire set each donor's cohort. The sequenced sample consisted of PBMCs or T cells enriched from blood (not recorded which). The V gene is TRBV21-1, the J gene TRBJ2-2; TRBD2, the D gene given by the table, was not confirmed from the DNA. TRBV21-1 is a documented pseudogene. The TCR originated in a woman aged 60 to 75 in a cohort exposed to, infected with or recovered from COVID-19 (not recorded which). CDR3 sequence (DNA): TGTGCCAGCAGCAAAGCCACTAGCGGGAGACGGGGCACCGGGGAGCTGTTTTTT. The encoded protein is CASSKATSGRRGTGELFF.